This record covers a single T cell receptor (beta chain). V lost 5 bases and J lost 7; bases outside the gene matches: 8. Per germline, CDR1 LNHNV and CDR2 YYDKDF (reference sequence). This CDR3 is 15 amino acids long. The data were taken from a study of blood T cell repertoires in COVID-19. Data came from immunoSEQ multiplex PCR; TCRdb stores just in-frame clones and leaves some out. Here the sample spans about 240,000 clones, just under 85% being singletons. This receptor was taken from a woman older than 75 with acute or convalescent COVID-19. Sequencing input: peripheral blood. The V and J genes are TRBV15 and TRBJ1-4; TRBD1 aligns across 9 bases. The CDR3 reads CATSDKGDRVEKLFF. DNA of the CDR3: TGTGCCACCAGCGATAAGGGGGACAGGGTTGAAAAACTGTTTTTT.